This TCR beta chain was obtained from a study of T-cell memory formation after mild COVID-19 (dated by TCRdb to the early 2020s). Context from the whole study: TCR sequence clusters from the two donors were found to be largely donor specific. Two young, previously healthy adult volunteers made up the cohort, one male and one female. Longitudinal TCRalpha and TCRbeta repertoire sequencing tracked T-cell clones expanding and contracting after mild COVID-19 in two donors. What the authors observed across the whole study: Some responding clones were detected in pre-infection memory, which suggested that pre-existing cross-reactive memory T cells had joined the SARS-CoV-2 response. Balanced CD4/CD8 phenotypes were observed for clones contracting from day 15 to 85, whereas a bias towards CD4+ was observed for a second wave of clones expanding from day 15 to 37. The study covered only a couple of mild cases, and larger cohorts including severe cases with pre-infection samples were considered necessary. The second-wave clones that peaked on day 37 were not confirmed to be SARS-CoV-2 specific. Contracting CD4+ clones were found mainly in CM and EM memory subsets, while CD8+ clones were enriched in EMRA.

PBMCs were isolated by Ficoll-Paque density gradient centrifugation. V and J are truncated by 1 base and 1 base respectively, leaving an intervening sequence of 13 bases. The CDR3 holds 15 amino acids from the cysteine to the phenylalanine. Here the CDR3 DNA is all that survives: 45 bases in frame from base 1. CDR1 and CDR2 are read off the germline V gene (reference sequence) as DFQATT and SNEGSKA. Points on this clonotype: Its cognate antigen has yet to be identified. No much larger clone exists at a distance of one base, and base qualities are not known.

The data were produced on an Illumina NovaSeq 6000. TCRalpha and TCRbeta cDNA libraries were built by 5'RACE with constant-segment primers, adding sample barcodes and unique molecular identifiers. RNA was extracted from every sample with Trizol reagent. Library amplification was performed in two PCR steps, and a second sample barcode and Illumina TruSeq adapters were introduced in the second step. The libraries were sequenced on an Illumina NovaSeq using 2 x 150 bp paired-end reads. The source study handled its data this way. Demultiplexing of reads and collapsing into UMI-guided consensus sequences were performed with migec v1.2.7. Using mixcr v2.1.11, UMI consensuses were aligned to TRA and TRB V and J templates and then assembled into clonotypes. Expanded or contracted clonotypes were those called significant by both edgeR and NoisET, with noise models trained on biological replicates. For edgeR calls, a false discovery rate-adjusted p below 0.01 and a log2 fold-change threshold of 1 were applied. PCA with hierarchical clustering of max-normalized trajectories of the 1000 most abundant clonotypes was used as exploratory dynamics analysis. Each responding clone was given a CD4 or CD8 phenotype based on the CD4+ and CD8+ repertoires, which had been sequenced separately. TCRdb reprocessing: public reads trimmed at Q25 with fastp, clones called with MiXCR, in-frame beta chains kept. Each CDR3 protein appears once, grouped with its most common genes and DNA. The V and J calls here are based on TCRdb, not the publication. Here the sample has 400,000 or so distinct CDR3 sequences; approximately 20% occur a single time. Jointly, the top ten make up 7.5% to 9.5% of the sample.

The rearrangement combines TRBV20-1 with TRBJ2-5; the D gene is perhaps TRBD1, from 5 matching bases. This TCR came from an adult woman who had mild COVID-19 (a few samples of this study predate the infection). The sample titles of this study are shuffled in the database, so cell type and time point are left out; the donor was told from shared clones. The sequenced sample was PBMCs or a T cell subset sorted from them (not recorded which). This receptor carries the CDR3 CSARGAIDSQETQYF. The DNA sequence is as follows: TGCAGTGCTAGAGGGGCTATAGACAGCCAAGAGACCCAGTACTTC.